These 20 T cell receptor beta chains share one sample of origin, sequenced in a study of siplizumab effects on memory and regulatory T cells. The method was immunoSEQ multiplex PCR; TCRdb's version includes in-frame clones alone and lacks a portion of them. The sample lists about 91,000 clones, approximately 93% occurring once. Sequencing was carried out using CD8+ T cells sorted from blood. These receptors were taken from a human donor in good health.

The chain is built from TRBV7-9 and TRBJ2-1; TRBD1 might be the D (6 bases). The CDR3 consists of 15 residues. Germline V gene data show CDR1 as SEHNR and CDR2 as FQNEAQ (reference sequence). Trimming took 7 bases from V and 2 from J, leaving 15 bases between them. The CDR3: CASTPARGTYNEQFF. CDR3 DNA: TGTGCCAGCACCCCAGCGAGGGGGACCTACAATGAGCAGTTCTTC.

V is TRBV7-9 and J is TRBJ1-2; D is uncertain. Germline loops: CDR1 SEHNR, CDR2 FQNEAQ (reference sequence). V dropped 6 bases and J dropped 8 bases, with 19 bases sitting between them. The CDR3 runs 14 residues. CDR3 sequence (DNA): TGTGCCAGCAGTGGAGTAAGGGAGCTGGAGGGCTACACCTTC. It codes for CASSGVRELEGYTF. Variable domain in full (rest from reference TRBV7-9 and TRBJ1-2): DTGVSQNPRHKITKRGQNVTFRCDPISEHNRLYWYRQTLGQGPEFLTYFQNEAQLEKSRLLSDRFSAERPKGSFSTLEIQRTEQGDSAMYLCASSGVRELEGYTFGSGTRLTVV.

The chain recombines TRBV19 with TRBJ2-7; TRBD2 is a possible D gene (5 bases). The CDR3 length is 14 residues. Deletions cut 2 bases from V and 5 bases from J, with 13 bases between. The germline V gene has CDR1 LNHDA and CDR2 SQIVND (reference sequence). CDR3: CASSIRGMGNEQYF. CDR3 coding DNA: TGTGCCAGTAGTATACGGGGAATGGGGAACGAGCAGTACTTC.

In nucleotides, the CDR3 is TGCGCCAGCAGCTTGGACTGGCTGGGTAATTCACCCCTCCACTTT. Residues: CASSLDWLGNSPLHF. The chain has TRBV5-1 and TRBJ1-6, with D hard to call. The CDR3 covers 15 residues. From germline, CDR1 is SGHRS and CDR2 YFSETQ. The V gene lost 0 bases and the J gene lost 6 bases, with 10 bases spanning the gap.

The V gene is TRBV13, the J gene TRBJ2-7, with TRBD2 as a possible D gene (5 bases). Germline V gene data show CDR1 as PRHDT and CDR2 as FYEKMQ (reference sequence). The CDR3 totals 15 residues. With 0 bases removed from V and 4 bases from J, the gap between germline ends came to 13 bases. In DNA form, the CDR3 reads TGTGCCAGCAGCTTAGGCCGAGGACTCCAATACGAGCAGTACTTC. Translated: CASSLGRGLQYEQYF.

This clone was counted a single time. J is TRBJ2-7 and V is TRBV30; TRBD1 agrees at 9 bases. The germline CDR1 and CDR2 sequences are GTSNPN and SVGIG (reference sequence). The CDR3 covers 12 residues. CDR3 residues: CASRTGAHEQYF. CDR3 coding DNA: TGTGCTTCTAGGACAGGGGCGCACGAGCAGTACTTC.

CDR3 sequence reads: CASSSDFRPNTIYF. In DNA, the CDR3 is TGTGCCAGCAGTTCCGACTTTCGGCCAAACACCATATATTTT. This chain connects TRBV11-2 to TRBJ1-3; D uncertain. CDR1 SGHAT and CDR2 FQNNGV come from the germline V gene. V lost 6 bases and J lost 6, with 15 bases in between. This CDR3 is built from 14 residues.

This chain joins TRBV14 and TRBJ2-7; 7 nucleotides line up with TRBD2. Per germline, CDR1 SGHDN and CDR2 FVKESK. CDR3 length: 15 amino acids. Trimming at V came to 0 bases and at J to 7 bases, leaving 9 bases not matched to a gene. The CDR3, as DNA: TGTGCCAGCAGCCAAGATTCTGGGGGGGTTCGAGAGCAGTACTTC. Its protein product is CASSQDSGGVREQYF.

This clone has just a few counts. The genes are TRBV4-3 and TRBJ2-5; D gene unclear. The germline V gene encodes CDR1 LGHNA and CDR2 YSLEER. V was shortened by 0 bases and J by 2 bases, with 10 bases between the two germline ends. There are 15 residues in the CDR3. The CDR3 here is CASSQDAEPQETQYF. The CDR3 coding sequence is TGCGCCAGCAGCCAAGATGCGGAACCTCAAGAGACCCAGTACTTC.

The CDR3 DNA reads as TGTGCCAGCAGCGCCACTAGCGGGAGTGCGGAGACCCAGTACTTC. Encoded protein: CASSATSGSAETQYF. The rearrangement joins TRBV7-9 to TRBJ2-5, with TRBD2 matching 11 bases. The V and J ends lost 5 bases and 5 bases, in that order; junction bases with no gene match: 7. Germline-derived CDR1 and CDR2 are SEHNR and FQNEAQ (reference sequence). The CDR3 is 15 residues long.

This chain links TRBV7-2 with TRBJ2-5; weak D call: TRBD2 (7 bases). Germline V gives CDR1 SGHTA, CDR2 FQGNSA. The CDR3 covers 16 residues. With 5 bases removed from V and 0 bases from J, the gap between germline ends came to 16 bases. CDR3 in DNA: TGTGCCAGCAGCCCCGGGTGGGGGGGCTACCAAGAGACCCAGTACTTC. It codes for CASSPGWGGYQETQYF. The full variable domain, its missing parts supplied by reference TRBV7-2 and TRBJ2-5, is GAGVSQSPSNKVTEKGKDVELRCDPISGHTALYWYRQSLGQGLEFLIYFQGNSAPDKSGLPSDRFSAERTGGSVSTLTIQRTQQEDSAVYLCASSPGWGGYQETQYFGPGTRLLVL.

The chain has TRBV27 and TRBJ2-7; a possible D gene is TRBD1 (6 bases). The germline V and J ends were trimmed by 5 bases and 4 bases, with 9 bases remaining between them. CDR1 MNHEY and CDR2 SMNVEV come from the germline V gene (reference sequence). The CDR3 runs 12 residues. The DNA for the CDR3 is TGTGCCAGCAGTGTACAGGGTTACGAGCAGTACTTC. Its protein is CASSVQGYEQYF.

The V call is TRBV5-1, the J call TRBJ1-5, with D hard to call. The CDR3 is 16 residues long. Trimming took 3 bases from V and 0 from J, leaving 13 bases between them. CDR1 is SGHRS and CDR2 is YFSETQ in the germline V gene. This CDR3 is CASSWGGDDSNQPQHF. CDR3 in DNA: TGCGCCAGCAGCTGGGGTGGGGATGATAGCAATCAGCCCCAGCATTTT.

DNA for the CDR3: TGTGCCAGTATTACCCACACCGGGGAGCTGTTTTTT. Its protein is CASITHTGELFF. The chain is built from TRBV19 and TRBJ2-2; no clear D. CDR3 size: 12 residues. The V end lost 7 bases, the J end lost 3 bases, and 6 bases lay between the germline ends. The germline CDR1 and CDR2 sequences are LNHDA and SQIVND (reference sequence).

The rearrangement links TRBV5-1 to TRBJ1-1; a weak D match, TRBD1 (5 bases). V lost 0 bases and J lost 4, with 13 bases in between. This CDR3 spans 15 amino acids. Germline V gives CDR1 SGHRS, CDR2 YFSETQ. The chain's CDR3 is CASSLDPGVGTEAFF. In DNA, the CDR3 is TGCGCCAGCAGCTTGGATCCGGGGGTGGGCACTGAAGCTTTCTTT.

The J gene is TRBJ2-3, the V gene TRBV9, with TRBD2 matching 14 bases. V lost 3 bases and J lost 2; bases outside the gene matches: 5. Germline CDR1 and CDR2: SGDLS and YYNGEE. CDR3 length: 17 amino acids. In DNA form, the CDR3 reads TGTGCCAGCAGCGGGGGACTAGCGGGGGTGATCACAGATACGCAGTATTTT. As protein: CASSGGLAGVITDTQYF.

The gene calls are TRBV19 and TRBJ1-3, with no clear D. V gave up 0 bases and J gave up 4 bases, with 13 bases separating them. This CDR3 has 16 residues. The germline CDR1 and CDR2 sequences are LNHDA and SQIVND (reference sequence). CDR3 DNA sequence: TGTGCCAGTAGTATAGAGGGCATCGGCGGAGGAAACACCATATATTTT. Protein product: CASSIEGIGGGNTIYF.

The chain uses TRBV7-9 and TRBJ1-1; D perhaps matches TRBD1 (5 bases). Germline loops: CDR1 SEHNR, CDR2 FQNEAQ (reference sequence). The CDR3 consists of 16 residues. V was clipped by 4 bases and J by 6 bases, with 21 bases between them. The CDR3 sequence: CASSWQTAGLWAEAFF. The CDR3 bases are TGTGCCAGCAGCTGGCAGACAGCCGGGCTCTGGGCTGAAGCTTTCTTT.

This clone appeared once. This chain links TRBV7-8 with TRBJ1-1; possibly TRBD1 for D (6 bases). Per germline, CDR1 SGHVS and CDR2 FQNEAQ. CDR3 size: 13 residues. Trimming stripped 5 bases from V and 4 bases from J, with 11 bases between. CDR3 nucleotides: TGTGCCAGCAGCCTTAGGGGGAGCACTGAAGCTTTCTTT. This encodes CASSLRGSTEAFF. Full variable domain (missing parts from reference TRBV7-8 and TRBJ1-1): GAGVSQSPRYKVAKRGQDVALRCDPISGHVSLFWYQQALGQGPEFLTYFQNEAQLDKSGLPSDRFFAERPEGSVSTLKIQRTQQEDSAVYLCASSLRGSTEAFFGQGTRLTVV.

V gene TRBV30 combines with J gene TRBJ2-7; D is undetermined. The CDR3 contains 11 residues. CDR1 and CDR2 from the germline V gene are GTSNPN and SVGIG (reference sequence). V was shortened by 3 bases and J by 0 bases, with 3 bases between the two germline ends. The CDR3 loop reads CAWSNSYEQYF. CDR3 DNA sequence: TGTGCCTGGAGCAACTCCTACGAGCAGTACTTC.